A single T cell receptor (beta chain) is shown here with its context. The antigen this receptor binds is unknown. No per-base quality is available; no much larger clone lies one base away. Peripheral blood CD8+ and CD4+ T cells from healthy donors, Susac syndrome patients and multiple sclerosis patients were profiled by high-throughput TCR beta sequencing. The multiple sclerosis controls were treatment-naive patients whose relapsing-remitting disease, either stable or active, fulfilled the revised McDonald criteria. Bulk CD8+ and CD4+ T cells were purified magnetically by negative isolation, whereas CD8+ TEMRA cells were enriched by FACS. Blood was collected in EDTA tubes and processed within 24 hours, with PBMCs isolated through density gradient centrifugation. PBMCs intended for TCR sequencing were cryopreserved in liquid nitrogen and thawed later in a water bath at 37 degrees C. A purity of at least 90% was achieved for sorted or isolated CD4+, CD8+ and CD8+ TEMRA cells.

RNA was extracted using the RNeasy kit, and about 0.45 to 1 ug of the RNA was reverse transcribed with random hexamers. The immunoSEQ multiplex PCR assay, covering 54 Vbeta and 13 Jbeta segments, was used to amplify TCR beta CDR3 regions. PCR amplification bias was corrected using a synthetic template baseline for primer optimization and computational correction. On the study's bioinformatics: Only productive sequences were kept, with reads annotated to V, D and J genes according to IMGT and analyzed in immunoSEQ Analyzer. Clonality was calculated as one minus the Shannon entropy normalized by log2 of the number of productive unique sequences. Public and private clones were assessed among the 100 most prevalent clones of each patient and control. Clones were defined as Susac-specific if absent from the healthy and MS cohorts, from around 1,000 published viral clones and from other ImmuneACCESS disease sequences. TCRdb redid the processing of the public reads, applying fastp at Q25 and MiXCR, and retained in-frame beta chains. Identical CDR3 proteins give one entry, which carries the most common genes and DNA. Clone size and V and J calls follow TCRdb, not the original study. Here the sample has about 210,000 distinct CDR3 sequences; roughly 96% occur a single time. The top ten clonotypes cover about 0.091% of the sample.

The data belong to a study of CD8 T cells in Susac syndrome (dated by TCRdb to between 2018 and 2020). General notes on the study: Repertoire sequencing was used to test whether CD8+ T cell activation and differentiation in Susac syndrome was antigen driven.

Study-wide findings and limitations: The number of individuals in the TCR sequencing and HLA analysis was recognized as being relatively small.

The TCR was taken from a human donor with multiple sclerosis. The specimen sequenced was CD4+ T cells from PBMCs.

DNA sequence: TGTGCCAGCAGCCCAACTAGCGGGGGACGGGGAGAGACCCAGTACTTC. This is translated as CASSPTSGGRGETQYF. The chain is encoded by TRBV7-8 joined to TRBJ2-5; TRBD2 fits 11 bases in the junction. The germline V and J ends show losses of 5 bases and 4 bases respectively, and no gene match explains 9 bases of the junction. CDR1 SGHVS and CDR2 FQNEAQ are derived from the germline V gene. Taken from cysteine to phenylalanine, the CDR3 has 16 residues. The retained sequence is limited to the CDR3, 48 bases, with the frame set at the first base.